The rows below give T cell receptor beta chains drawn from one sample of a study of T cell repertoires in cytomegalovirus infection. Which antigens these TCRs recognize remains unknown. TCRdb re-derived calls from the reads in MiXCR, one entry per CDR3 protein. Of about 890,000 distinct CDR3 sequences listed, about a third are singletons. This specimen was cultured CD8+ T cells from PBMCs, taken from culture after CMV antigen stimulation. All receptors derive from a human donor in good health (CMV status not recorded). Some clones in this sample may be carry-over from other donors' samples. Both conserved end residues are part of each CDR3. D genes are given only for firm matches. The size field is filled for only some rows; it gives once, few, many or a size class.

J gene	V gene	clone size	D gene	CDR3 protein	CDR3 DNA
TRBJ2-1	TRBV20-1	NA	NA	CSAPQTRVNEQFF	TGCAGTGCCCCTCAGACTAGGGTCAATGAGCAGTTCTTC
TRBJ1-1	TRBV7-9	many	NA	CASSLALGNTEAFF	TGTGCCAGCAGCTTAGCACTCGGCAACACTGAAGCTTTCTTT
TRBJ1-4	TRBV6-1	few	NA	CASSEFGHQANEKLFF	TGTGCCAGCAGTGAGTTTGGGCACCAGGCGAATGAAAAACTGTTTTTT
TRBJ2-2	TRBV4-3	once	NA	CASSQGGSPGDTGELFF	TGCGCCAGCAGCCAGGGGGGCAGTCCCGGGGACACCGGGGAGCTGTTTTTT
TRBJ1-1	TRBV7-9	few	TRBD1	CASSIRQGAMNTEAFF	TGTGCCAGCAGCATAAGACAGGGGGCGATGAACACTGAAGCTTTCTTT
TRBJ2-1	TRBV6-2/TRBV6-3	few	TRBD2	CASSYSISSSGGNYNEQFF	TGTGCCAGCAGTTACTCGATCTCGAGTAGCGGGGGGAACTACAATGAGCAGTTCTTC
TRBJ1-3	TRBV27	NA	NA	CASSTGSSGNTIYF	TGTGCCAGTTCCACAGGGAGCTCTGGAAACACCATATATTTT
TRBJ2-7	TRBV4-1	NA	NA	CASSQEYREAYEQYF	TGCGCCAGCAGCCAAGAGTACAGGGAGGCGTACGAGCAGTACTTC
TRBJ1-2	TRBV7-9	few	TRBD1	CASTLAVWDRGRDYGYTF	TGTGCCAGCACCCTCGCCGTCTGGGACAGGGGGCGTGACTATGGCTACACCTTC
TRBJ2-1	TRBV29-1	NA	NA	CSVAGKGLNEQFF	TGCAGCGTTGCAGGGAAGGGGCTCAATGAGCAGTTCTTC
TRBJ1-2	TRBV14	once	TRBD1	CASSQTGTGWRGGYTF	TGTGCCAGCAGCCAAACCGGGACAGGGTGGCGAGGCGGCTACACCTTC
TRBJ2-1	TRBV10-3	NA	TRBD2	CAISERGGATSYNEQFF	TGTGCCATCAGTGAGCGGGGGGGGGCTACCTCCTACAATGAGCAGTTCTTC
TRBJ2-7	TRBV19	few	NA	CASSIDNSGGLSYEQYF	TGTGCCAGTAGTATCGACAATTCCGGGGGCCTCTCCTACGAGCAGTACTTC
TRBJ1-2	TRBV7-8	many	NA	CASSLGSLVDGYTF	TGTGCCAGCAGCCTTGGATCCCTGGTGGATGGCTACACCTTC